The source of this TCR beta chain is a study of shared clonotypes between healthy human individuals. TCRdb's copy holds only in-frame clones and misses some; the assay was immunoSEQ multiplex PCR. The sample includes under 650,000 clones, almost 97% of them seen just once. CD4+ cells were split into CD45RA+ naive and CD45RA-negative memory subsets. The J segment lost 10 bases and the V segment lost 8 bases, leaving 5 bases of the junction unmatched. The CDR3 runs 13 residues. Germline V gene lookup returns CDR1 GTSNPN and CDR2 SVGIG (reference sequence). This chain connects TRBV30 to TRBJ2-1; 16 bases are shared with TRBD2. The TCR was taken from a young woman in good health. Sample: naive CD4+ T cells sorted from blood. Subset given: CD45RA+ positively selected. The CDR3 is CAQGLAGGGEQFF. The CDR3 nucleotides are TGTGCCCAGGGACTAGCGGGAGGGGGGGAGCAGTTCTTC. The full variable domain, completed using reference TRBV30 and TRBJ2-1, is SQTIHQWPATLVQPVGSPLSLECTVEGTSNPNLYWYRQAAGRGLQLLFYSVGIGQISSEVPQNLSASRPQDRQFILSSKKLLLSDSGFYLCAQGLAGGGEQFFGPGTRLTVL.